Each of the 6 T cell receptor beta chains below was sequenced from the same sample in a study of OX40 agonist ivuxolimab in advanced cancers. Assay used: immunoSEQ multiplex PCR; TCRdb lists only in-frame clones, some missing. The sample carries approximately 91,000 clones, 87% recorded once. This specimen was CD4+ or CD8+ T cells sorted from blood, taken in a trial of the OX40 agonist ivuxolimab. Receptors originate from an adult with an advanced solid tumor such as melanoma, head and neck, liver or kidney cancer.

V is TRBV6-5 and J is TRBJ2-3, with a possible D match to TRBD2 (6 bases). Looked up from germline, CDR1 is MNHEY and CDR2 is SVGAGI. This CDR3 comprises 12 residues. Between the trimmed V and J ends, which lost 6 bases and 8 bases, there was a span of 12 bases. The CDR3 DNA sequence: TGTGCCAGCAGCCTACTCGGGGGTACGCAGTATTTT. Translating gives CASSLLGGTQYF.

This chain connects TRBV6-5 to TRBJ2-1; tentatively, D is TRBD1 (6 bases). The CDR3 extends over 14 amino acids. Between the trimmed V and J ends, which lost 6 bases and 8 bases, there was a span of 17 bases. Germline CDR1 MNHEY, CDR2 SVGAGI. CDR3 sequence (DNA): TGTGCCAGCAGGGGGGCCCGAACTAGGGATGAGCAGTTCTTC. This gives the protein CASRGARTRDEQFF.

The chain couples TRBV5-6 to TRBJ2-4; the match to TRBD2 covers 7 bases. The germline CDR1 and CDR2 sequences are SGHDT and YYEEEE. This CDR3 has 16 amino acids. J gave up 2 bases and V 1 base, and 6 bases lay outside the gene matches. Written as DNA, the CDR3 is TGTGCCAGCAGCTTGTGGCAGGGAGGGTCCAAAAACATTCAGTACTTC. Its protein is CASSLWQGGSKNIQYF.

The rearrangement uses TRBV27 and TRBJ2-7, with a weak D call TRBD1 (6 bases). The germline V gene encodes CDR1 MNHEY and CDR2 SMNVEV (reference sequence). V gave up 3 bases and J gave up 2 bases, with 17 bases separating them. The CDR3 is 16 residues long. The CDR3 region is CASSFIDTGRPYEQYF. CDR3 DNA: TGTGCCAGCAGTTTCATCGATACAGGGAGACCCTACGAGCAGTACTTC.

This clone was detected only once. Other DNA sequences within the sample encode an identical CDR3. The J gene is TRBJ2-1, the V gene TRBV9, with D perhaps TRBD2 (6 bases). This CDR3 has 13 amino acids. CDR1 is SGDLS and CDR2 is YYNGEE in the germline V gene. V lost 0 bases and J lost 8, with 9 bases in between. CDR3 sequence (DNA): TGTGCCAGCAGCGTAGCCCGCGGGGATGAGCAGTTCTTC. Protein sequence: CASSVARGDEQFF.

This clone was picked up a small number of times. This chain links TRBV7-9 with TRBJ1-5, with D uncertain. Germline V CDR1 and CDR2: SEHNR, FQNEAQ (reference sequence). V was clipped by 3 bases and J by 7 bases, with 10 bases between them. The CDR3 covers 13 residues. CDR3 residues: CASSFQERQPQHF. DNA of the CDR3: TGTGCCAGCAGCTTCCAGGAGCGACAGCCCCAGCATTTT.